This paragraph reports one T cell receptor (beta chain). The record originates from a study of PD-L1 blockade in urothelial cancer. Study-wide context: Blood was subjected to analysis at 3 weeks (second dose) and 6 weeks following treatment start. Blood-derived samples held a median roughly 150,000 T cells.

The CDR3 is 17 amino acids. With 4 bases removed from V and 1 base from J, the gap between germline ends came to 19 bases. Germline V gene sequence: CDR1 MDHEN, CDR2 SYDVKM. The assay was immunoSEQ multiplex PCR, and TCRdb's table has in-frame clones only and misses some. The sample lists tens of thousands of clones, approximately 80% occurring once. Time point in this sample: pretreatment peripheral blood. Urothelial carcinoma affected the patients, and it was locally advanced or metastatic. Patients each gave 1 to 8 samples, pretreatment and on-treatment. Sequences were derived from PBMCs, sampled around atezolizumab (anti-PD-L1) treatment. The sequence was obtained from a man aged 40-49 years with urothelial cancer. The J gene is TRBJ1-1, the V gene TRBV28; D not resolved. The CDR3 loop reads CASSSIITRRGNTEAFF. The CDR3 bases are TGTGCCAGCAGTTCAATAATAACCCGCCGGGGGAACACTGAAGCTTTCTTT.